This T cell receptor beta chain was obtained from a study of human T cells and chemical hapten exposure. Time point denoted: healthy volunteer bleed at 6 weeks. Whole blood that had not been fractionated was the source of extracted total RNA. In the original workflow: Samples ranged from about 20,000 to 750,000 TCRs, with a median of approximately 100,000. From the RACE reads, TCRdb called clonotypes with MiXCR, one entry per CDR3 protein. None of the V and J calls come from the authors' own analysis; TCRdb made them. The repertoire holds some 65,000 distinct CDR3 sequences, with around 6.3% as singletons. The CDR3 is made up of 12 amino acids. Germline assignment: CDR1 SNHLY and CDR2 FYNNEI. V was cut by 7 bases and J by 5 bases, with 11 bases left in between.

The sequencing sample was made of whole blood. The chain joins TRBV2 to TRBJ1-1; D possibly corresponds to TRBD1 (6 bases). This TCR was sampled from a female donor in good health. Some clones in this sample may be carry-over from other donors' samples. The CDR3 DNA reads as TGTGCCAGCAAGACAGGAATGACTGAAGCTTTCTTT. It specifies CASKTGMTEAFF.